What follows describes a single T cell receptor (beta chain). This record belongs to a study of blood T cell repertoires in COVID-19. The overall study: Collection of acute and convalescent COVID-19 samples took place in the United States, Italy and Spain.

Germline loops: CDR1 MGHDK, CDR2 SYGVNS. The CDR3 is made up of 14 amino acids. The J segment lost 2 bases and the V segment lost 4 bases, leaving 5 bases of the junction unmatched. The repertoire was sequenced with immunoSEQ multiplex PCR; TCRdb's copy has only in-frame clones and lacks some. The repertoire holds some 200,000 clones, with around 85% as singletons. The chain is built from TRBV25-1 and TRBJ2-7; 7 bases are shared with TRBD2. This clonotype was obtained from a woman in her 70s with COVID-19, enrolled during active disease. Sequenced material: peripheral blood. CDR3 in DNA: TGTGCCAGCAGTGTTTGGGGGGGGGCCTACGAGCAGTACTTC. It codes for CASSVWGGAYEQYF.